These 2 T cell receptor beta chains were sequenced from one sample in a study of T cell repertoires in cytomegalovirus infection. TCRdb itself ran the reads through MiXCR, one entry per CDR3 protein. The sample has about 37,000 distinct CDR3 sequences, less than 60% seen once; the top ten hold 75% to 95%. For these TCRs, the target antigens are not known. Sequenced here: CD8+ T cells from cultured PBMCs, sampled from culture after CMV antigen stimulation. All receptors come from a human donor in good health (CMV status not recorded). Some clones in this sample may be carry-over from other donors' samples.

A word on this clonotype: A read error may account for a junction end that differs from germline. This chain uses TRBV4-1 with TRBJ2-1; weak D call: TRBD2 (6 bases). The CDR3 has 16 amino acids. The germline CDR1 and CDR2 sequences are MGHRA and YSYEKL. The DNA of the CDR3 is TGTGCCAGCAGCCAAGAATTCGGGAGAGGCTACAATGAGCAGTTCTTC. It specifies CASSQEFGRGYNEQFF.

The CDR3 reads CASSPWEREQPDTQYF. In DNA form, the CDR3 reads TGTGCCAGCAGCCCCTGGGAGCGGGAGCAACCAGATACGCAGTATTTT. The chain couples TRBV7-1 to TRBJ2-3; 8 positions match TRBD2. TRBV7-1 carries the ORF label, with uncertain function. The CDR3 is 16 residues long. Trimming removed 5 bases from V and 4 bases from J; junction bases left unmatched: 11.